The rows below give T cell receptor beta chains drawn from one sample of a study of PD-L1 blockade in urothelial cancer. Here immunoSEQ multiplex PCR was the method, and the copy in TCRdb shows in-frame clones only, minus some. The table has tens of thousands of clones, more than 70% seen once. This specimen consisted of PBMCs, obtained around atezolizumab (anti-PD-L1) treatment. All receptors come from a woman older than 75 with urothelial cancer. Both conserved end residues are part of each CDR3.

J | V | CDR3
TRBJ2-2 | TRBV19 | CASSLGTGLNTGELFF
TRBJ1-1 | TRBV2 | CASKRTGRGGNTEAFF
TRBJ2-3 | TRBV9 | CASSGQSADTQYF
TRBJ1-1 | TRBV4-2 | CASSQDRLRTVNTEAFF
TRBJ2-3 | TRBV11-3 | CASSFREADTQYF
TRBJ2-5 | TRBV5-4 | CASSLPTSGSAKTQYF
TRBJ1-1 | TRBV9 | CASSGGTDGTGGTEAFF
TRBJ2-3 | TRBV9 | CASSPTGTDYTDTQYF
TRBJ2-6 | TRBV5-1 | CASSSGVLSSGANVLTF
TRBJ1-2 | TRBV9 | CASSVSGGHYGYTF
TRBJ2-2 | TRBV19 | CASSILGSGELFF
TRBJ2-2 | TRBV9 | CASSVALTSGRAGELFF
TRBJ2-1 | TRBV27 | CASSPPGTKGSSEQFF
TRBJ2-7 | TRBV6-1 | CASTGTGLNEQYF
TRBJ1-4 | TRBV11-1 | CASSLRTGGVEKLFF
TRBJ2-1 | TRBV27 | CASSLGSGPSLNEQFF
TRBJ1-2 | TRBV19 | CASSATDRVEGYTF
TRBJ2-7 | TRBV2 | CASSEADRRTGLINLGEQYF
TRBJ1-2 | TRBV7-6 | CASSLELGQTNYGYTF
TRBJ2-2 | TRBV7-7 | CASSPLGETGELFF
TRBJ1-2 | TRBV19 | CASTQGLLSYGYTF
TRBJ2-3 | TRBV5-1 | CASSLAVGTDTQYF
TRBJ2-7 | TRBV19 | CASSSQSLAAPYEQYF
TRBJ2-7 | TRBV29-1 | CSVRIGSSEQYF
TRBJ2-7 | TRBV5-4 | CASSQTGVQDEQYF
TRBJ1-2 | TRBV19 | CASSPDQGHNYGYTF
TRBJ2-7 | TRBV6-1 | CASSEPSGSYEQYF
TRBJ2-7 | TRBV28 | CASSLDRGHLSGQYF
TRBJ2-1 | TRBV11-2 | CASSPWGGSSYNEQFF
TRBJ2-7 | TRBV10-3 | CAISGTTGLHEQYF
TRBJ1-2 | TRBV19 | CASSIRATVMSGYTF
TRBJ2-2 | TRBV6-6 | CASNGQSITGELFF
TRBJ2-1 | TRBV5-6 | CASSSPTSGNDRNEQFF
TRBJ1-5 | TRBV28 | CASSHRQGSNQPQHF
TRBJ1-2 | TRBV28 | CASRSGQDYGYTF
TRBJ2-7 | TRBV10-3 | CATQKLLQTTRQGTYEQYF
TRBJ2-6 | TRBV19 | CASSNYRDSGANVLTF
TRBJ2-1 | TRBV28 | CASRVRRELGYNEQFF